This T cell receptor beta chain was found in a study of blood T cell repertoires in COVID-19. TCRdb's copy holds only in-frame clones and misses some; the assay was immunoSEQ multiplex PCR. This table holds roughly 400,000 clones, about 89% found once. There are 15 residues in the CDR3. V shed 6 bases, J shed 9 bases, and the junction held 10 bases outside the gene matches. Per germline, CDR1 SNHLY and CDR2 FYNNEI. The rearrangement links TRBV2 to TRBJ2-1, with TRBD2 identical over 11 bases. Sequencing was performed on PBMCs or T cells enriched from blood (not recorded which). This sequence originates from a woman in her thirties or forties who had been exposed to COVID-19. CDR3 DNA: TGTGCCAGCAGCGAACTAGCGGGAGCCGCCAGTGAGCAGTTCTTC. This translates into CASSELAGAASEQFF.